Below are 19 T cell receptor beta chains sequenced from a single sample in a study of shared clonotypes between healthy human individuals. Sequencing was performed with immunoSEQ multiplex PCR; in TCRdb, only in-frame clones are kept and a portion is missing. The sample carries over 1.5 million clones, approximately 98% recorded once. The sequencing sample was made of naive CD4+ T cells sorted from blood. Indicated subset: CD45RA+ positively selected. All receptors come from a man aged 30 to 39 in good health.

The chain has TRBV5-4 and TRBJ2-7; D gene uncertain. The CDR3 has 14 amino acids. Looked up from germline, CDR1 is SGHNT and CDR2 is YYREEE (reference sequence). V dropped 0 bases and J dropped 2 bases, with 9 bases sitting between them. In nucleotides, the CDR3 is TGTGCCAGCAGCTTGGCCAGTGGCGCCTACGAGCAGTACTTC. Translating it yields CASSLASGAYEQYF.

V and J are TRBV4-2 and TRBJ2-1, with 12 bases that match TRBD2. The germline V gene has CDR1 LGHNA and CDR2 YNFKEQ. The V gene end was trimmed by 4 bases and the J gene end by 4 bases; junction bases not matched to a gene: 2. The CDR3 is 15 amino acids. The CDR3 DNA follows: TGTGCCAGCAGCCGAGGACTAGCGGGGTACAATGAGCAGTTCTTC. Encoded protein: CASSRGLAGYNEQFF.

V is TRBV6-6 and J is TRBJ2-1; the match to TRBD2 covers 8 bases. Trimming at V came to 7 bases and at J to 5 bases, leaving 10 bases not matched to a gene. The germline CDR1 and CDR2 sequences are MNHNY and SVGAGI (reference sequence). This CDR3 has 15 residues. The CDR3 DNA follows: TGTGCCAGCATCCCGGGACTAGAGCGACACAATGAGCAGTTCTTC. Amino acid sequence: CASIPGLERHNEQFF.

Written as DNA, the CDR3 is TGTGCCAGCAGCTTGGGGGTAGCGGGAGGTGATGTGACCGGGGAGCTGTTTTTT. Residues: CASSLGVAGGDVTGELFF. This sequence joins TRBV5-5 and TRBJ2-2, with TRBD2 matching over 10 bases. Germline CDR1 and CDR2: SGHKS and YYEKEE (reference sequence). After removal of 0 bases from V and 5 bases from J, the junction contained 10 bases not matched to a gene. The CDR3 spans 18 residues.

The DNA of the CDR3 is TGTGCCAGCAGTTCGGGACTAGCGGGGTTCAATGAGCAGTTCTTC. Its protein is CASSSGLAGFNEQFF. The chain has TRBV6-5 and TRBJ2-1, with 13 bases fitting TRBD2. Germline lookup yields CDR1 MNHEY and CDR2 SVGAGI. The CDR3 runs 15 residues. V lost 4 bases and J lost 6; bases outside the gene matches: 3.

The CDR3 DNA is TGTGCCAGCAGCTCTGTCCAAGAGACCCAGTACTTC. It specifies CASSSVQETQYF. This chain connects TRBV11-2 to TRBJ2-5; D remains ambiguous. The CDR3 sequence is 12 residues long. CDR1 is SGHAT and CDR2 is FQNNGV in the germline V gene. The ends were cut back, 4 bases at V and 1 base at J, with 4 bases in the middle.

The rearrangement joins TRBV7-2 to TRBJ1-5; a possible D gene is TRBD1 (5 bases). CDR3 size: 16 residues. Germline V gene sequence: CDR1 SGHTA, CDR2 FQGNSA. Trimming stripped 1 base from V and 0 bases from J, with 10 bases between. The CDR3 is CASSLGRTNSNQPQHF. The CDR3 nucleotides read TGTGCCAGCAGCTTAGGTAGGACAAATAGCAATCAGCCCCAGCATTTT.

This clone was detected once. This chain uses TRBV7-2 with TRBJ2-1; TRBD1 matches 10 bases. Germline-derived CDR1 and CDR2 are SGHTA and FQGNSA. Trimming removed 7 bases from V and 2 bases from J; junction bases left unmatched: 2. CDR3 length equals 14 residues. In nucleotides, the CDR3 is TGTGCCAGCAAAGGACAGGGGGCCTACAATGAGCAGTTCTTC. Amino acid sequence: CASKGQGAYNEQFF.

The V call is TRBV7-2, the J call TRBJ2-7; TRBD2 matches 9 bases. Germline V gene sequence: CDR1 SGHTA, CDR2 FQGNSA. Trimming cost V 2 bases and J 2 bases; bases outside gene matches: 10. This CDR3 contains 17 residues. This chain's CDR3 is CASSLFGPSGKTYEQYF. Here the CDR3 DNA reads TGTGCCAGCAGCTTATTCGGCCCTAGCGGGAAAACCTACGAGCAGTACTTC.

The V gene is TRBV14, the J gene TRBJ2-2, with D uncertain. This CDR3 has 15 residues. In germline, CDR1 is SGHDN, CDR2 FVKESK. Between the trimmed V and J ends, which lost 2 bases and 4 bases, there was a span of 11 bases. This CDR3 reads CASSQSNSPTGELFF. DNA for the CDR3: TGTGCCAGCAGCCAATCGAATAGCCCCACCGGGGAGCTGTTTTTT.

The CDR3 DNA sequence: TGTGCCAGCAGCTTAGGGCTCAGAGTCACAGATACGCAGTATTTT. It translates to CASSLGLRVTDTQYF. The chain joins TRBV7-9 to TRBJ2-3; D is undetermined. The V gene lost 1 base and the J gene lost 2 bases, with 10 bases spanning the gap. Germline V lookup: CDR1 SEHNR, CDR2 FQNEAQ (reference sequence). This CDR3 is built from 15 residues.

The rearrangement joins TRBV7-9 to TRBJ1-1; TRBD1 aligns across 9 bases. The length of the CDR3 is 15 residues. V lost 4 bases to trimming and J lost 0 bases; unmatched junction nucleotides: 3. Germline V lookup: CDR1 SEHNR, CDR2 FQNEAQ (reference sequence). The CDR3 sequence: CASSSTGGLNTEAFF. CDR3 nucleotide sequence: TGTGCCAGCAGCTCAACAGGGGGCTTGAACACTGAAGCTTTCTTT.

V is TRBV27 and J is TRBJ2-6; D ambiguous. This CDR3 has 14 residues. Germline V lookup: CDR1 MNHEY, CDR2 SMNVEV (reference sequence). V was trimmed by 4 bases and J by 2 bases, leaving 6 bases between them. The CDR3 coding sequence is TGTGCCAGCAGTTCCCCTGCTGGGGCCAACGTCCTGACTTTC. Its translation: CASSSPAGANVLTF.

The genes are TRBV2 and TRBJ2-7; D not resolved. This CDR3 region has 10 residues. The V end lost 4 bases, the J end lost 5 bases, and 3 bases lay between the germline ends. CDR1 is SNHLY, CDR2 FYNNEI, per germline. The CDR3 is CASSVDEQYF. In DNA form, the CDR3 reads TGTGCCAGCAGTGTCGACGAGCAGTACTTC.

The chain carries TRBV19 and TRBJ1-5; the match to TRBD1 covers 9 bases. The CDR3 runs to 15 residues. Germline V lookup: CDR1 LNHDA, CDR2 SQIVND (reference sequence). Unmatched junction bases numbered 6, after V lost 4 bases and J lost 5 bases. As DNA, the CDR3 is TGTGCCAGTAGTACCCCGGACAGGGGATATCAGCCCCAGCATTTT. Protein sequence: CASSTPDRGYQPQHF.

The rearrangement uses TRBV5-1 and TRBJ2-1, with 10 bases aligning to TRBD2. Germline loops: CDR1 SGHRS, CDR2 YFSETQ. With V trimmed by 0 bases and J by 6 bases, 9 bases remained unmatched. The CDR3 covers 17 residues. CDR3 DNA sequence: TGCGCCAGCAGCTTGGGCCCTAGCGGGAGACTCGGCAATGAGCAGTTCTTC. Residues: CASSLGPSGRLGNEQFF.

DNA for the CDR3: TGCAGCGTTGAAGAGCTACCAAATCAGCCCCAGCATTTT. It specifies CSVEELPNQPQHF. The chain combines TRBV29-1 with TRBJ1-5; D remains ambiguous. The ends were cut back, 0 bases at V and 4 bases at J, with 7 bases in the middle. This CDR3 spans 13 amino acids. Germline V CDR1 and CDR2: SQVTM, ANQGSEA.

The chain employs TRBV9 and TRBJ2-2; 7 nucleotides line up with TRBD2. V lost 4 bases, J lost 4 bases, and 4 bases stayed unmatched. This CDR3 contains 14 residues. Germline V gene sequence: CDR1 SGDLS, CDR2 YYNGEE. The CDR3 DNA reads TGTGCCAGCAGCAAAGCGGGAACCACCGGGGAGCTGTTTTTT. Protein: CASSKAGTTGELFF.

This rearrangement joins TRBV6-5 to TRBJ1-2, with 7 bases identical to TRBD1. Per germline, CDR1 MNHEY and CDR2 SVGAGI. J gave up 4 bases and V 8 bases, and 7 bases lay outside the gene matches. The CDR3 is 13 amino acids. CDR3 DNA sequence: TGTGCCAGCCTCAGGGGGGTTGGCTATGGCTACACCTTC. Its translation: CASLRGVGYGYTF.